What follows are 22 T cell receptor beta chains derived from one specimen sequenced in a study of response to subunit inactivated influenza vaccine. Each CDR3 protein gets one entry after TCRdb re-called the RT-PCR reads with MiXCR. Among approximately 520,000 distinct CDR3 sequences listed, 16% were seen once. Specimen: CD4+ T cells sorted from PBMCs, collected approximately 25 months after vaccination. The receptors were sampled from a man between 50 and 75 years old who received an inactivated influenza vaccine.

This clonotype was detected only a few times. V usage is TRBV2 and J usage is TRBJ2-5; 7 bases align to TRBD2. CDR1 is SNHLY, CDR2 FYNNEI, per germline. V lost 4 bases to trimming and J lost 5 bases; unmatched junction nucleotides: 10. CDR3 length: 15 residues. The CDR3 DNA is TGTGCCAGCAGTGGGCTAGCGGCCTTCGGTGAGACCCAGTACTTC. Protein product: CASSGLAAFGETQYF.

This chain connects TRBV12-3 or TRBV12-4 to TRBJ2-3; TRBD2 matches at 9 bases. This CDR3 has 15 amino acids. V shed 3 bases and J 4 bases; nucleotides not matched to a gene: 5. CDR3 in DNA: TGTGCCAGCAGTTTCGGTAGCGGGAGTGCAGATACGCAGTATTTT. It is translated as CASSFGSGSADTQYF.

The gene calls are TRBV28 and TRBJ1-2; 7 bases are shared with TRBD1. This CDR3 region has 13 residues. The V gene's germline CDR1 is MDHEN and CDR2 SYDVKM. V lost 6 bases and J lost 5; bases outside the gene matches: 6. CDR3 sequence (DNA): TGTGCCAGCAGGAAGACAGGGTTTTATGGCTACACCTTC. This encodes CASRKTGFYGYTF.

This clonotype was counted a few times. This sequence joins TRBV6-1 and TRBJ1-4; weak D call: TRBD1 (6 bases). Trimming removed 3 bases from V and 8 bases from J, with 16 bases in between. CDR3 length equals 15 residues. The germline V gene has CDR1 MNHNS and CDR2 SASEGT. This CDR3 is CASSETFSRGEKLFF. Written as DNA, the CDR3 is TGTGCCAGCAGTGAGACTTTCTCCAGGGGAGAAAAACTGTTTTTT.

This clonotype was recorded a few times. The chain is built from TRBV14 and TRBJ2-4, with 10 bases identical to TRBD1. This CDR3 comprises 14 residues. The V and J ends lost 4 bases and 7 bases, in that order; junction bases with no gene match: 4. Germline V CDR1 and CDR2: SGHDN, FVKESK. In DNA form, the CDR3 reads TGTGCCAGCAGCCGGACAGGGGGATACAACATTCAGTACTTC. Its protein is CASSRTGGYNIQYF.

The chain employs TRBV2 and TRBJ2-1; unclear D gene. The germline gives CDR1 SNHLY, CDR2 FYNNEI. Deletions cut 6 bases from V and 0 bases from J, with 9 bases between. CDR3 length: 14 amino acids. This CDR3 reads CASSGMSSYNEQFF. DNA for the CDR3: TGTGCCAGCAGCGGCATGAGCTCCTACAATGAGCAGTTCTTC.

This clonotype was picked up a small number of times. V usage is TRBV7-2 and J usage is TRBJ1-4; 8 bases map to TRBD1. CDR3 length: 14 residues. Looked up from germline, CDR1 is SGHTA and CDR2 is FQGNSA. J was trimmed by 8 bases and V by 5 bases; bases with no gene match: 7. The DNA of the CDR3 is TGTGCCAGCAGCATATGGACAGGGAAAGAAAAACTGTTTTTT. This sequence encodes CASSIWTGKEKLFF.

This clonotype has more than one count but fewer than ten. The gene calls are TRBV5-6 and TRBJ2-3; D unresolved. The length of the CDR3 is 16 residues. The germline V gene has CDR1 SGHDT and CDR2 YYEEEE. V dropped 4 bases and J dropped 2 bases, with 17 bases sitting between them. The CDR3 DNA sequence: TGTGCCAGCAGCCCATTGGAACGGCAGATCACAGATACGCAGTATTTT. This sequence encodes CASSPLERQITDTQYF.

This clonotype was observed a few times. The CDR3 coding sequence is TGTGCCAGCAGCCACTCAGCTGAAGCTTTCTTT. This codes for CASSHSAEAFF. This chain uses TRBV3-1 with TRBJ1-1; D is undetermined. Looked up from germline, CDR1 is LGHDT and CDR2 is YNNKEL (reference sequence). The length of the CDR3 is 11 residues. Trimming stripped 3 bases from V and 6 bases from J, with 5 bases between.

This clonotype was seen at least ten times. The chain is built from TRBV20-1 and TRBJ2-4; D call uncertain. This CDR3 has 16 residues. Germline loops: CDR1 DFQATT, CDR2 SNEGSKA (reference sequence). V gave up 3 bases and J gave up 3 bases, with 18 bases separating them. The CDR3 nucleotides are TGCAGTGCTAGTCCCTTTGTAGGGATGGGCAAAAACATTCAGTACTTC. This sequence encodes CSASPFVGMGKNIQYF.

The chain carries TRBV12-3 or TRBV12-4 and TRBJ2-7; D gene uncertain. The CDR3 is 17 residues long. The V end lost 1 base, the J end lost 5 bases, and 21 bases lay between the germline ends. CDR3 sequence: CASSLVLGPYYPHEQYF. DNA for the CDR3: TGTGCCAGCAGTTTAGTCCTCGGACCCTATTACCCGCACGAGCAGTACTTC.

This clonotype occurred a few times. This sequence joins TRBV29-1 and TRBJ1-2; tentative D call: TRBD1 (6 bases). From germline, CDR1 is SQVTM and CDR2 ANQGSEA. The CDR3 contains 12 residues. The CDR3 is CSGQHSNYGYTF. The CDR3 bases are TGCTCTGGACAGCACTCTAACTATGGCTACACCTTC.

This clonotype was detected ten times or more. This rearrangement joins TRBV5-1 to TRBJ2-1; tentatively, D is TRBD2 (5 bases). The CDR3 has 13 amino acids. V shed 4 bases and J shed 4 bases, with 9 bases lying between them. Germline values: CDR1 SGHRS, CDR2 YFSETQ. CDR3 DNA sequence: TGCGCCAGCAGCCGCGGGCTTTACAATGAGCAGTTCTTC. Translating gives CASSRGLYNEQFF.

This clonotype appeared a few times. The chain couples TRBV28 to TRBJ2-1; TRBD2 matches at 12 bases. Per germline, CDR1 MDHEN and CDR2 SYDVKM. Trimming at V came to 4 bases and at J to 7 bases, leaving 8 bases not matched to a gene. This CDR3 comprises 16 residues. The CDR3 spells CASSSSTSGSKNEQFF. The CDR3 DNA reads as TGTGCCAGCAGTTCCTCGACTAGCGGGAGTAAAAATGAGCAGTTCTTC.

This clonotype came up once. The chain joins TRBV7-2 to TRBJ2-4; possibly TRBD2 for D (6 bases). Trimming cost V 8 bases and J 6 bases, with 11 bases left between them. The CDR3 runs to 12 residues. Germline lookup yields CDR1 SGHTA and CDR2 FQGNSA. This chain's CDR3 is CASADGGNIQYF. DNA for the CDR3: TGTGCCAGCGCAGACGGGGGAAACATTCAGTACTTC.

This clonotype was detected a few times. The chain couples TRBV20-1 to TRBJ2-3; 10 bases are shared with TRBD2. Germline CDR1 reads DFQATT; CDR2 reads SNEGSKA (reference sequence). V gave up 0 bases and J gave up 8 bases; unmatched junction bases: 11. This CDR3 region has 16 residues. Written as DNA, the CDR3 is TGCAGTGCTAGAGATTTTAGCGGGGGGTCTGATGGTACGCAGTATTTT. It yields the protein CSARDFSGGSDGTQYF.

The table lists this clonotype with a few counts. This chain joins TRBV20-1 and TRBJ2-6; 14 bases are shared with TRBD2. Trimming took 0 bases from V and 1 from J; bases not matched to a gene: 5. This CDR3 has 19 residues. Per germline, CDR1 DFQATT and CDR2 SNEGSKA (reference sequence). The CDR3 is CSARDPGLAGGSGANVLTF. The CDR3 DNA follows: TGCAGTGCTAGAGATCCCGGACTAGCGGGAGGATCTGGGGCCAACGTCCTGACTTTC.

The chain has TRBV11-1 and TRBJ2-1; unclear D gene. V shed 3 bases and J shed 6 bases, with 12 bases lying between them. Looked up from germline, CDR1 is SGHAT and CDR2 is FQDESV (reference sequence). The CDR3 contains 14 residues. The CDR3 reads CASSFQAQPNEQFF. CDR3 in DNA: TGTGCCAGCAGCTTCCAGGCCCAGCCCAATGAGCAGTTCTTC.

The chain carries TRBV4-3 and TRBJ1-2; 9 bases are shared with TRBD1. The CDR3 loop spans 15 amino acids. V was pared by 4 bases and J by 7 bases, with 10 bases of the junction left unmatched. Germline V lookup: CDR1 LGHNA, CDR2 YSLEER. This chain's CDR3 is CASSPHLQGAGGYTF. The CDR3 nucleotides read TGCGCCAGCAGCCCACATCTACAGGGGGCTGGTGGCTACACCTTC.

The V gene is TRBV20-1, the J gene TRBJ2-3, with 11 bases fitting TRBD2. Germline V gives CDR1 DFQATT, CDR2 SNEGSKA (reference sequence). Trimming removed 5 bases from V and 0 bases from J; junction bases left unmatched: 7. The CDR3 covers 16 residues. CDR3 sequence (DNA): TGCAGTGCTCAGGGGACTAGCGGTCCTAGCACAGATACGCAGTATTTT. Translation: CSAQGTSGPSTDTQYF.

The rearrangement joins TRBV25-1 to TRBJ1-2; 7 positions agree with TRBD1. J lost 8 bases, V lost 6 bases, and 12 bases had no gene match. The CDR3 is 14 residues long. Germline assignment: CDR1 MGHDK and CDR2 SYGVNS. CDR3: CASRDDRDLSGYTF. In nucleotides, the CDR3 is TGTGCCAGCAGGGATGACAGGGACCTATCGGGCTACACCTTC.

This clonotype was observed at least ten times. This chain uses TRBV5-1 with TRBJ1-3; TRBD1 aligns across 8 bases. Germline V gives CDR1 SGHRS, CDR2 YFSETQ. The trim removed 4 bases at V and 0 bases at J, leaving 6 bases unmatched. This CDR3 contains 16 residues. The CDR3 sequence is CASSDAGQASGNTIYF. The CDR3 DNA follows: TGCGCCAGCAGCGACGCGGGACAGGCCTCTGGAAACACCATATATTTT.